The 13 T cell receptor beta chains below were found in one sample sequenced in a study of blood T cell repertoires in COVID-19. Method: immunoSEQ multiplex PCR; TCRdb's copy keeps in-frame clones and lacks some. The table includes approximately 240,000 clones, roughly 84% detected once. The sample consisted of peripheral blood. The receptor set was obtained from a woman aged 40-49 years with active or convalescent COVID-19.

The V and J genes are TRBV28 and TRBJ1-2; D unresolved. The germline V gene encodes CDR1 MDHEN and CDR2 SYDVKM. CDR3 size: 12 residues. V was pared by 3 bases and J by 1 base, with 3 bases between. The CDR3 sequence is CASSFINYGYTF. CDR3 sequence (DNA): TGTGCCAGCAGTTTTATTAACTATGGCTACACCTTC.

The CDR3 DNA sequence: TGTGCCAGCAGCTTGAACAGCCGGGAGACCCAGTACTTC. This sequence encodes CASSLNSRETQYF. This chain connects TRBV5-6 to TRBJ2-5; the D is unclear. The germline V gene has CDR1 SGHDT and CDR2 YYEEEE. V lost 1 base and J 5 bases, leaving 9 bases between the germline ends. The CDR3 is made up of 13 amino acids.

The table lists this clone with a count of one. J is TRBJ1-1 and V is TRBV18, with TRBD1 matching 8 bases. Trimming removed 0 bases from V and 3 bases from J; junction bases left unmatched: 3. The germline V gene has CDR1 KGHSH and CDR2 LQKENI. The CDR3 runs to 15 residues. CDR3 sequence: CASSPPATGDTEAFF. CDR3 in DNA: TGTGCCAGCTCACCACCGGCGACAGGGGACACTGAAGCTTTCTTT.

The J gene is TRBJ1-4, the V gene TRBV5-5, with 10 bases aligning to TRBD1. CDR3 size: 15 residues. Germline values: CDR1 SGHKS, CDR2 YYEKEE (reference sequence). V was clipped by 0 bases and J by 6 bases; unmatched bases: 2. The CDR3: CASSLVGTGDEKLFF. The CDR3 DNA is TGTGCCAGCAGCTTGGTTGGGACAGGGGATGAAAAACTGTTTTTT.

V usage is TRBV9 and J usage is TRBJ1-5, with 7 bases fitting TRBD1. Unmatched junction bases numbered 2, after V lost 2 bases and J lost 0 bases. CDR1 and CDR2 (germline): SGDLS, YYNGEE. The CDR3 consists of 15 residues. The CDR3 loop reads CASSVGQNSNQPQHF. The CDR3 DNA follows: TGTGCCAGCAGCGTGGGACAGAATAGCAATCAGCCCCAGCATTTT.

This clone was seen many times. V usage is TRBV2 and J usage is TRBJ2-3, with TRBD1 matching over 11 bases. This CDR3 spans 15 amino acids. J gave up 2 bases and V 7 bases, and 5 bases lay outside the gene matches. Germline loops: CDR1 SNHLY, CDR2 FYNNEI. CDR3 sequence (DNA): TGTGCCAGCAAAAGGGACAGGGGGTTCACAGATACGCAGTATTTT. As protein: CASKRDRGFTDTQYF.

The chain has TRBV12-3 or TRBV12-4 and TRBJ2-3, with D perhaps matching TRBD1 (5 bases). V was cut by 1 base and J by 4 bases, with 6 bases left in between. This CDR3 contains 13 residues. The DNA of the CDR3 is TGTGCCAGCAGTTTAGGGGGCCCAGATACGCAGTATTTT. Translation: CASSLGGPDTQYF.

V gene TRBV29-1 combines with J gene TRBJ1-2; 11 nucleotides align to TRBD1. The CDR3 covers 14 residues. The V and J ends lost 7 bases and 7 bases, in that order; junction bases with no gene match: 11. Germline values: CDR1 SQVTM, CDR2 ANQGSEA. CDR3 sequence: CSAKTGQGAGGYTF. Written as DNA, the CDR3 is TGCAGCGCCAAAACTGGACAGGGGGCAGGTGGCTACACCTTC.

This sequence joins TRBV7-2 and TRBJ2-3; D is possibly TRBD2 (6 bases). Trimming stripped 1 base from V and 3 bases from J, with 11 bases between. The CDR3 consists of 15 residues. The germline CDR1 and CDR2 sequences are SGHTA and FQGNSA. The CDR3 region is CASSLGGKGTDTQYF. CDR3 DNA sequence: TGTGCCAGCAGCTTAGGCGGGAAGGGGACAGATACGCAGTATTTT.

The chain is built from TRBV7-8 and TRBJ1-2; perhaps TRBD1 as D (5 bases). Germline V lookup: CDR1 SGHVS, CDR2 FQNEAQ. Trimming removed 3 bases from V and 6 bases from J, with 11 bases in between. The CDR3 is 13 amino acids. The CDR3, as DNA: TGTGCCAGCAGCTTTAGGGGTATCGATGGCTACACCTTC. It specifies CASSFRGIDGYTF.

The CDR3 nucleotides read TGTGCCAGCAGTGAAGATTCCTCGGGTGGGGCCAACGTCCTGACTTTC. It specifies CASSEDSSGGANVLTF. The chain combines TRBV2 with TRBJ2-6; D is undetermined. CDR3 length equals 16 residues. The V end lost 1 base, the J end lost 3 bases, and 10 bases lay between the germline ends. Germline V CDR1 and CDR2: SNHLY, FYNNEI.

The V and J genes are TRBV9 and TRBJ2-5; 8 bases map to TRBD1. From germline, CDR1 is SGDLS and CDR2 YYNGEE. This CDR3 comprises 16 residues. V was clipped by 4 bases and J by 1 base; unmatched bases: 9. Here the CDR3 reads CASSSGTGGTQETQYF. CDR3 nucleotides: TGTGCCAGCAGCTCAGGTACAGGGGGAACCCAAGAGACCCAGTACTTC.

V and J are TRBV2 and TRBJ2-7, with 9 bases matching TRBD1. J lost 2 bases, V lost 7 bases, and 6 bases had no gene match. The CDR3 loop spans 14 amino acids. CDR1 is SNHLY, CDR2 FYNNEI, per germline. CDR3 sequence (DNA): TGTGCCAGCATTACGGGACAGGGAACCTACGAGCAGTACTTC. Its translation is CASITGQGTYEQYF.